This is a list of T cell receptor beta chains from one sample in a study of blood T cell repertoires in COVID-19. TCRdb's table, derived via immunoSEQ multiplex PCR, lists solely in-frame clones and lacks some. The sample shows about 160,000 clones, 81% of them seen only once. The sample consisted of peripheral blood. These receptors came from a man aged 60-69 years with active or convalescent COVID-19. CDR3s include the opening cysteine and the closing phenylalanine or tryptophan. The D gene is left open where the match is weak. Expanded clones are given a class, and other clones once, few, many or no size at all.

J,V,D,size,CDR3,DNA
TRBJ2-7,TRBV5-4,TRBD1,NA,CASSLRQGREQYF,TGTGCCAGCAGCCTGCGACAGGGGAGAGAGCAGTACTTC
TRBJ2-7,TRBV5-6,NA,NA,CASSLTLGGAYEQYF,TGTGCCAGCAGTCTGACGCTTGGGGGGGCGTACGAGCAGTACTTC
TRBJ1-1,TRBV3-1/TRBV3-2,NA,NA,CASSQERGMGTEAFF,TGTGCCAGCAGCCAAGAACGAGGGATGGGCACTGAAGCTTTCTTT
TRBJ2-4,TRBV12-5,TRBD1,NA,CASGSNPDREGIQYF,TGTGCTAGTGGTTCAAACCCAGACAGGGAAGGGATTCAGTACTTC
TRBJ1-6,TRBV5-1,NA,NA,CASSLGSLSSYNSPLHF,TGCGCCAGCAGCTTGGGGTCCCTGAGCTCCTATAATTCACCCCTCCACTTT
TRBJ1-2,TRBV5-5,NA,few,CASSLVQVGGYTF,TGTGCCAGCAGCTTGGTGCAGGTGGGTGGCTACACCTTC
TRBJ2-3,TRBV14,TRBD2,NA,CASSLLLAGGTDTQYF,TGTGCCAGCAGCCTCCTACTAGCGGGTGGCACAGATACGCAGTATTTT
TRBJ1-5,TRBV2,NA,few,CASSEDPTLTYSNQPQHF,TGTGCCAGCAGTGAAGACCCAACACTAACTTATAGCAATCAGCCCCAGCATTTT
TRBJ2-3,TRBV7-2,TRBD2,NA,CASSPGLAGFTDTQYF,TGTGCCAGCAGCCCGGGACTAGCGGGGTTCACAGATACGCAGTATTTT
TRBJ1-6,TRBV6-5,NA,NA,CASSYSLEGSSPLHF,TGTGCCAGCAGTTACTCTCTTGAGGGAAGTTCACCCCTCCACTTT
TRBJ2-7,TRBV27,TRBD2,NA,CASSFLGREGDYEQYF,TGTGCCAGCAGTTTCTTGGGGCGGGAGGGAGACTACGAGCAGTACTTC
TRBJ2-3,TRBV7-9,NA,NA,CASSSSGEDTQYF,TGTGCCAGCAGCTCTTCGGGGGAAGATACGCAGTATTTT
TRBJ2-7,TRBV6-5,NA,once,CASRGGRGTYYEQYF,TGTGCCAGCAGGGGGGGCAGGGGGACCTACTACGAGCAGTACTTC
TRBJ1-5,TRBV28,TRBD1,NA,CASVGQGINQPQHF,TGTGCCAGCGTTGGACAGGGTATAAATCAGCCCCAGCATTTT
TRBJ2-7,TRBV7-9,TRBD2,NA,CASSALGLAGNYEQYF,TGTGCCAGCAGCGCGTTGGGACTAGCGGGGAACTACGAGCAGTACTTC
TRBJ1-2,TRBV6-6,TRBD1,few,CASRTGTGADGYTF,TGTGCCAGCCGAACTGGGACAGGGGCAGATGGCTACACCTTC
TRBJ2-2,TRBV6-5,TRBD1,NA,CASSRSRGSGELFF,TGTGCCAGCAGCCGGTCCAGGGGGTCCGGGGAGCTGTTTTTT
TRBJ1-1,TRBV7-2,NA,NA,CASSPTSGGRVTEAFF,TGTGCCAGCAGCCCCACCTCGGGAGGCAGGGTCACTGAAGCTTTCTTT
TRBJ1-5,TRBV2,TRBD1,once,CASRGQVSNQPQHF,TGTGCCAGCAGAGGACAGGTTAGCAATCAGCCCCAGCATTTT
TRBJ1-5,TRBV10-1,NA,NA,CASRGEGADQPQHF,TGCGCCAGCAGGGGAGAGGGCGCGGATCAGCCCCAGCATTTT
TRBJ1-2,TRBV13,NA,NA,CASSQQGLGDYGYTF,TGTGCCAGCAGCCAACAGGGCCTGGGAGACTATGGCTACACCTTC
TRBJ2-3,TRBV6-4,NA,NA,CASSDGTSTDTQYF,TGTGCCAGCAGTGACGGTACTAGCACAGATACGCAGTATTTT
TRBJ2-2,TRBV7-2,TRBD2,NA,CASSSQAGGNTGELFF,TGTGCCAGCAGCTCACAGGCGGGAGGGAACACCGGGGAGCTGTTTTTT
TRBJ2-3,TRBV10-3,TRBD2,large,CAISDDTGGPVHTQYF,TGTGCCATCAGTGATGATACGGGAGGGCCTGTGCATACGCAGTATTTT
TRBJ1-4,TRBV28,TRBD1,few,CASQADRVVEKLFF,TGTGCCAGCCAAGCGGACAGGGTAGTTGAAAAACTGTTTTTT
TRBJ2-3,TRBV6-4,TRBD2,many,CASSPSGGAADTQYF,TGTGCCAGCAGTCCGAGCGGGGGGGCCGCAGATACGCAGTATTTT
TRBJ1-6,TRBV9,NA,NA,CASSPTGTSSYNSPLHF,TGTGCCAGCAGCCCAACAGGGACCAGCTCCTATAATTCACCCCTCCACTTT
TRBJ2-2,TRBV12-3/TRBV12-4,NA,NA,CASSLTLGELFF,TGTGCCAGCAGCCTAACTCTGGGGGAGCTGTTTTTT
TRBJ1-1,TRBV5-1,NA,NA,CASSLEGSGNTEAFF,TGCGCCAGCAGCTTGGAAGGGAGCGGGAACACTGAAGCTTTCTTT
TRBJ2-5,TRBV7-9,NA,NA,CASSLATGPGETQYF,TGTGCCAGCAGCTTAGCAACCGGCCCGGGAGAGACCCAGTACTTC
TRBJ1-1,TRBV11-2,TRBD1,NA,CASSRRAGGEAFF,TGTGCCAGCAGCCGTAGAGCAGGGGGTGAAGCTTTCTTT
TRBJ1-4,TRBV12-3/TRBV12-4,NA,NA,CASSSREEKLFF,TGTGCCAGTAGCTCCAGGGAAGAAAAACTGTTTTTT
TRBJ1-3,TRBV6-5,TRBD1,NA,CASSADREENTIYF,TGTGCCAGCAGCGCGGACAGGGAGGAGAACACCATATATTTT
TRBJ2-1,TRBV11-2,NA,NA,CASSLVFGSSYNEQFF,TGTGCCAGCAGCTTAGTTTTTGGGAGCTCCTACAATGAGCAGTTCTTC
TRBJ2-3,TRBV9,TRBD2,once,CASSVDPSGGTDTQYF,TGTGCCAGCAGCGTAGACCCTAGCGGGGGGACAGATACGCAGTATTTT
TRBJ1-2,TRBV5-1,TRBD1,NA,CASSWGQGWNYGYTF,TGCGCCAGCAGCTGGGGACAGGGGTGGAACTATGGCTACACCTTC
TRBJ1-6,TRBV3-1/TRBV3-2,TRBD1,NA,CASSQTGGTGSPLHF,TGTGCCAGCAGCCAGACAGGGGGCACGGGTTCACCCCTCCACTTT
TRBJ2-1,TRBV9,NA,NA,CASSGTVDLSYNEQFF,TGTGCCAGCAGCGGGACAGTAGATCTCTCCTACAATGAGCAGTTCTTC
TRBJ2-7,TRBV3-1/TRBV3-2,TRBD2,NA,CASSQTSGGTYEQYF,TGTGCCAGCAGCCAAACGAGCGGGGGAACCTACGAGCAGTACTTC
TRBJ2-7,TRBV6-5,NA,NA,CASSYLRDQDEQYF,TGTGCCAGCAGCTACCTCAGAGACCAGGACGAGCAGTACTTC
TRBJ1-2,TRBV29-1,TRBD1,NA,CSVEGGQIYGYTF,TGCAGCGTTGAAGGGGGACAGATCTATGGCTACACCTTC
TRBJ2-7,TRBV28,TRBD1,NA,CASSLVKGQGVVNEQYF,TGTGCCAGCAGTTTAGTAAAGGGACAGGGTGTAGTGAACGAGCAGTACTTC
TRBJ2-1,TRBV11-2,TRBD1,NA,CASRPTRDSFYEQFF,TGTGCCAGCAGACCAACCCGGGACAGCTTCTATGAGCAGTTCTTC
TRBJ2-2,TRBV3-1/TRBV3-2,NA,NA,CASSQDTTSGELFF,TGTGCCAGCAGCCAAGATACGACTTCCGGGGAGCTGTTTTTT
TRBJ2-1,TRBV28,TRBD2,NA,CASRELAGVEEQFF,TGTGCCAGTAGGGAACTAGCGGGAGTCGAGGAGCAGTTCTTC
TRBJ1-1,TRBV6-5,NA,NA,CASDRSSGEAFF,TGTGCCAGTGACAGGTCTTCTGGTGAAGCTTTCTTT
TRBJ2-1,TRBV3-1/TRBV3-2,TRBD1,NA,CASSQGTGGSYNEQFF,TGTGCCAGCAGCCAGGGGACAGGGGGTTCCTACAATGAGCAGTTCTTC
TRBJ1-5,TRBV6-2/TRBV6-3,NA,few,CASSRDSYSNQPQHF,TGTGCCAGCAGCCGAGATTCCTATAGCAATCAGCCCCAGCATTTT
TRBJ1-2,TRBV28,NA,NA,CASSLELAGNYGYTF,TGTGCCAGCAGTTTGGAGTTGGCAGGGAACTATGGCTACACCTTC
TRBJ2-3,TRBV27,TRBD2,NA,CASSRTSSSTDTQYF,TGTGCCAGCAGTCGGACTAGCTCTAGCACAGATACGCAGTATTTT
TRBJ2-1,TRBV24-1,TRBD2,NA,CATQPSGSSYNEQFF,TGTGCCACCCAACCTAGCGGGAGCTCCTACAATGAGCAGTTCTTC
TRBJ1-4,TRBV2,TRBD1,NA,CASRARGTAATNEKLFF,TGTGCCAGCAGAGCCCGAGGGACAGCGGCAACGAATGAAAAACTGTTTTTT
TRBJ1-2,TRBV10-3,NA,NA,CALGQTNYGYTF,TGTGCCCTAGGACAGACTAACTATGGCTACACCTTC
TRBJ2-3,TRBV27,TRBD2,NA,CASRRVSSGRDTQYF,TGTGCCAGCAGGCGAGTATCTAGCGGGCGGGATACGCAGTATTTT
TRBJ1-3,TRBV6-6,NA,NA,CASSYSQGSGNTIYF,TGTGCCAGCAGTTACTCTCAGGGCTCTGGAAACACCATATATTTT